Here is one T cell receptor (beta chain) with its context. The data were produced by immunoSEQ multiplex PCR, yet TCRdb's version contains in-frame clones alone and is incomplete. The sample holds under 25,000 clones, 74% seen once. Sampling times: baseline, cycle 4 day 1, cycle 7 day 1. This CDR3 is 14 amino acids long. Trimming removed 7 bases at V and 8 bases at J, with 17 bases between. This entry is derived from a study of OX40 agonist ivuxolimab in advanced cancers. Study summary: It was ivuxolimab, an agonistic anti-OX40 (CD134) antibody, that patients were treated with. Partial responses occurred in three patients (one hepatocellular carcinoma, two cutaneous melanoma).

The chain is built from TRBV23-1 and TRBJ2-2, with D unclear. TRBV23-1 is labeled an ORF, and its function is uncertain. This TCR was sampled from an adult with an advanced solid tumor such as melanoma, head and neck, liver or kidney cancer. Sequenced here: CD4+ or CD8+ T cells sorted from blood, sampled in a trial of the OX40 agonist ivuxolimab. The CDR3 nucleotides are TGCGCCAGCACCCAGGCTGGGTTTCGGGGGGAGCTGTTTTTT. Translating it yields CASTQAGFRGELFF.